The 21 T cell receptor beta chains given below trace back to one sample, sequenced in a study of blood T cell repertoires in COVID-19. The repertoire was sequenced with immunoSEQ multiplex PCR; TCRdb's copy has only in-frame clones and lacks some. The data show fewer than 110,000 clones, approximately 88% seen once. The sample was peripheral blood. These receptors all stem from a man aged 35 to 55 with active or convalescent COVID-19.

The chain carries TRBV5-1 and TRBJ2-3, with D tentatively TRBD1 (6 bases). Germline values: CDR1 SGHRS, CDR2 YFSETQ. The CDR3 length is 17 residues. V lost 3 bases to trimming and J lost 0 bases, with 17 bases between them. CDR3 loop: CASSYWTDRISTDTQYF. DNA of the CDR3: TGCGCCAGCAGCTACTGGACAGACCGGATTAGCACAGATACGCAGTATTTT.

The chain couples TRBV6-1 to TRBJ1-1, with TRBD1 matching over 7 bases. The CDR3 is made up of 14 amino acids. The V gene's germline CDR1 is MNHNS and CDR2 SASEGT. V lost 2 bases, J lost 12 bases, and 12 bases stayed unmatched. CDR3 amino acids: CASSEREGDRLTFF. As DNA, the CDR3 is TGTGCCAGCAGTGAACGTGAAGGGGACAGACTTACTTTCTTT.

This chain uses TRBV5-1 with TRBJ1-2; 7 bases line up with TRBD1. The V gene end was trimmed by 2 bases and the J gene end by 3 bases; junction bases not matched to a gene: 4. The germline gives CDR1 SGHRS, CDR2 YFSETQ. The CDR3 has 14 residues. CDR3 nucleotides: TGCGCCAGCAGCTTCGGGACAGTGGACTATGGCTACACCTTC. Translated, it gives CASSFGTVDYGYTF.

The rearrangement joins TRBV5-1 to TRBJ2-7; 7 bases align to TRBD1. The CDR3 contains 14 residues. V lost 4 bases, J lost 7 bases, and 11 bases stayed unmatched. Germline V CDR1 and CDR2: SGHRS, YFSETQ. The CDR3 nucleotides are TGCGCCAGCAGCGTAGACAGGGAATTATTGGAGCAGTACTTC. The encoded protein is CASSVDRELLEQYF.

The V call is TRBV3-1 (or the pseudogene TRBV3-2), the J call TRBJ2-1; 7 bases map to TRBD2. Trimming removed 4 bases from V and 5 bases from J; junction bases left unmatched: 5. CDR3 length equals 14 residues. Germline assignment: CDR1 LGHDT and CDR2 YNNKEL (reference sequence). The CDR3 is CASSRLANNNEQFF. In DNA, the CDR3 is TGTGCCAGCAGCCGACTAGCTAACAACAATGAGCAGTTCTTC.

This sequence joins TRBV4-2 and TRBJ2-3, with 9 bases identical to TRBD2. CDR1 LGHNA and CDR2 YNFKEQ come from the germline V gene. The V segment lost 0 bases and the J segment 3 bases; nucleotides outside the gene matches: 4. The CDR3 spans 16 residues. In DNA form, the CDR3 reads TGTGCCAGCAGCCAAGACAGGGCGGGAGGGACAGATACGCAGTATTTT. Translation gives CASSQDRAGGTDTQYF.

The chain couples TRBV5-5 to TRBJ1-5; D perhaps matches TRBD1 (6 bases). CDR1 SGHKS and CDR2 YYEKEE come from the germline V gene (reference sequence). This CDR3 has 16 amino acids. Trimming stripped 0 bases from V and 4 bases from J, with 14 bases between. The CDR3 here is CASSLVQGWENQPQHF. The CDR3 nucleotides read TGTGCCAGCAGCTTGGTACAGGGTTGGGAGAATCAGCCCCAGCATTTT.

This chain connects TRBV9 to TRBJ1-3, with a possible D match to TRBD1 (6 bases). Germline CDR1 is SGDLS and CDR2 is YYNGEE. The CDR3 length is 17 residues. V was pared by 5 bases and J by 0 bases, with 18 bases between. The CDR3 DNA follows: TGTGCCAGCAGTCCCCTGGGGGCCCAAAGCTCTGGAAACACCATATATTTT. It specifies CASSPLGAQSSGNTIYF. Combining the CDR3 with reference TRBV9 and TRBJ1-3 gives the whole variable domain DSGVTQTPKHLITATGQRVTLRCSPRSGDLSVYWYQQSLDQGLQFLIQYYNGEERAKGNILERFSAQQFPDLHSELNLSSLELGDSALYFCASSPLGAQSSGNTIYFGEGSWLTVV.

The V call is TRBV6-5, the J call TRBJ1-5; a possible D gene is TRBD1 (5 bases). Trimming removed 8 bases from V and 12 bases from J, with 14 bases in between. The CDR3 spans 11 residues. Germline CDR1 and CDR2: MNHEY and SVGAGI. The CDR3 loop reads CASARQGSQHF. The CDR3 DNA is TGTGCCAGCGCACGTCAGGGTAGCCAGCATTTT.

The rearrangement uses TRBV7-9 and TRBJ2-1, with TRBD1 as a possible D gene (5 bases). Germline CDR1 is SEHNR and CDR2 is FQNEAQ (reference sequence). V was pared by 1 base and J by 4 bases, with 11 bases between. CDR3 length: 15 residues. The CDR3 sequence: CASSLGPGIYNEQFF. CDR3 nucleotide sequence: TGTGCCAGCAGCTTAGGGCCAGGGATTTACAATGAGCAGTTCTTC.

The CDR3 is CASSLSNGAPLGTGELFF. Here the CDR3 DNA reads TGTGCCAGCAGTCTTTCTAATGGGGCTCCCTTGGGCACCGGGGAGCTGTTTTTT. The genes are TRBV27 and TRBJ2-2; D may be TRBD1 (5 bases). This CDR3 has 18 residues. Germline loops: CDR1 MNHEY, CDR2 SMNVEV (reference sequence). The germline V and J ends were trimmed by 5 bases and 4 bases, with 23 bases remaining between them.

The CDR3 DNA follows: TGTGCCAGCAGCCAGGGACAGGGGGGGCAAGAGTTCTTC. Translated: CASSQGQGGQEFF. The V gene is TRBV3-1 (or the pseudogene TRBV3-2), the J gene TRBJ2-1; TRBD1 aligns across 11 bases. The CDR3 has 13 amino acids. Germline V CDR1 and CDR2: LGHDT, YNNKEL (reference sequence). The V gene end was trimmed by 3 bases and the J gene end by 14 bases; junction bases not matched to a gene: 6.

The chain uses TRBV7-8 and TRBJ1-1; 7 positions agree with TRBD1. The CDR3 covers 13 residues. Germline values: CDR1 SGHVS, CDR2 FQNEAQ. The ends lost 3 bases at V and 8 bases at J; junction bases unmatched: 6. The CDR3 reads CASSFRQGIEAFF. The CDR3 DNA reads TGTGCCAGCAGCTTTCGACAGGGCATCGAAGCTTTCTTT.

A few counts support this clone. The V gene is TRBV5-5, the J gene TRBJ1-2; the match to TRBD1 covers 10 bases. The CDR3 totals 16 residues. Per the germline V gene, CDR1 is SGHKS and CDR2 is YYEKEE (reference sequence). With 0 bases clipped from V and 6 bases from J, the junction kept 8 bases outside the gene matches. CDR3 sequence: CASSLDDRGQGDGYTF. CDR3 DNA sequence: TGTGCCAGCAGCTTGGACGACAGGGGGCAAGGAGATGGCTACACCTTC. The whole variable domain, remainder taken from reference TRBV5-5 and TRBJ1-2, is DAGVTQSPTHLIKTRGQQVTLRCSPISGHKSVSWYQQVLGQGPQFIFQYYEKEERGRGNFPDRFSARQFPNYSSELNVNALLLGDSALYLCASSLDDRGQGDGYTFGSGTRLTVV.

V usage is TRBV6-5 and J usage is TRBJ1-5; weak D call: TRBD1 (5 bases). V lost 8 bases to trimming and J lost 0 bases, with 14 bases between them. The CDR3 spans 15 residues. Germline CDR1 reads MNHEY; CDR2 reads SVGAGI. The CDR3 region has the DNA TGTGCCAGCGTTACAGGAAAATATAGCAATCAGCCCCAGCATTTT. This gives the protein CASVTGKYSNQPQHF.

Only a few counts were recorded for this clone. The chain employs TRBV28 and TRBJ2-5; 10 bases agree with TRBD1. The CDR3 is 16 residues long. Germline V gives CDR1 MDHEN, CDR2 SYDVKM. Trimming removed 3 bases from V and 2 bases from J; junction bases left unmatched: 6. The DNA of the CDR3 is TGTGCCAGCAGTTTTCTTGGGACAGGGGTTCAAGAGACCCAGTACTTC. It yields the protein CASSFLGTGVQETQYF.

This chain links TRBV10-3 with TRBJ2-1; TRBD2 might be the D (7 bases). The CDR3 runs 13 residues. The germline CDR1 and CDR2 sequences are ENHRY and SYGVKD. With 6 bases removed from V and 7 bases from J, the gap between germline ends came to 13 bases. The CDR3 region has the DNA TGTGCCATCAGCCGGGGGCGGGAGAATGAGCAGTTCTTC. It translates to CAISRGRENEQFF.

The genes are TRBV30 and TRBJ1-1, with D possibly matching TRBD1 (6 bases). V was shortened by 5 bases and J by 5 bases, with 12 bases between the two germline ends. Germline CDR1 GTSNPN, CDR2 SVGIG (reference sequence). CDR3 length: 12 amino acids. The CDR3 protein is CAWSTGMTEAFF. The CDR3 bases are TGTGCCTGGTCTACAGGGATGACTGAAGCTTTCTTT. Drawing the rest from reference TRBV30 and TRBJ1-1, the complete variable domain is SQTIHQWPATLVQPVGSPLSLECTVEGTSNPNLYWYRQAAGRGLQLLFYSVGIGQISSEVPQNLSASRPQDRQFILSSKKLLLSDSGFYLCAWSTGMTEAFFGQGTRLTVV.

This rearrangement joins TRBV7-2 to TRBJ1-1; D unresolved. The CDR3 is made up of 14 amino acids. Germline assignment: CDR1 SGHTA and CDR2 FQGNSA. Trimming left V 4 bases short and J 5 bases short, with 14 bases between. CDR3 nucleotide sequence: TGTGCCAGCAGCTCCCTGGCCGGCGGGACTGAAGCTTTCTTT. Its translation is CASSSLAGGTEAFF.

The chain recombines TRBV5-4 with TRBJ2-1, with 8 bases matching TRBD2. With V trimmed by 4 bases and J by 6 bases, 3 bases remained unmatched. The CDR3 runs to 13 residues. From germline, CDR1 is SGHNT and CDR2 YYREEE (reference sequence). This CDR3 is CASSPGTSNEQFF. The CDR3 DNA follows: TGTGCCAGCAGCCCCGGGACTAGCAATGAGCAGTTCTTC.

The V call is TRBV9, the J call TRBJ1-1; 8 bases map to TRBD1. CDR3 size: 16 residues. Unmatched junction bases numbered 7, after V lost 1 base and J lost 2 bases. Germline V gives CDR1 SGDLS, CDR2 YYNGEE. CDR3 coding DNA: TGTGCCAGCAGCGTAAAAGACAGGGGACCTAACACTGAAGCTTTCTTT. Translation: CASSVKDRGPNTEAFF.